The T cell receptor (beta chain) described here comes from a study of cytomegalovirus exposure and HLA in healthy donors. The overall study: Ancestry clustering placed around four fifths of roughly 400 genotyped donors in the Caucasian-associated cluster.

The PCR employed 60 Vbeta primers together with 13 Jbeta primers. Profiled with immunoSEQ multiplex PCR; TCRdb holds only in-frame clones, not every one. The sample yields 180,000 or so clones, of which the top ten take up around 0.7%. Concerning this clone itself: Its antigen is undetermined.

Germline V gives CDR1 MNHEY, CDR2 SMNVEV (reference sequence). J was trimmed by 4 bases and V by 6 bases; bases with no gene match: 6. The CDR3 loop spans 13 amino acids. Broader study findings: There were some public TCRs occurring in many donors, but most TCR sequences were rare.

Sequenced material: PBMCs. This chain links TRBV27 with TRBJ2-7, with TRBD2 matching over 7 bases. This sequence originates from a boy aged 5-17 years in good health and CMV-seronegative. CDR3 residues: CASSAGEGYEQYF. CDR3 DNA: TGTGCCAGCAGCGCGGGGGAGGGGTACGAGCAGTACTTC.